The source of this TCR beta chain is a study of blood T cell repertoires in COVID-19. In the authors' workflow: Amplification from reference gene primers served as the basis for estimated nucleated cell counts. Data came from immunoSEQ multiplex PCR; TCRdb stores just in-frame clones and leaves some out. From that table come the V and J calls and clone size; the DNA was used to work out D and trimming. The repertoire holds about 180,000 clones, with about 79% as singletons. J lost 5 bases, V lost 5 bases, and 9 bases had no gene match. Germline CDR1 and CDR2: SEHNR and FQNEAQ (reference sequence). The CDR3 spans 15 residues.

The genes are TRBV7-9 and TRBJ2-3; TRBD1 agrees at 8 bases. The receptor's source is a woman between 65 and 79 years old with acute or convalescent COVID-19. Sequencing input: peripheral blood. Here the CDR3 reads CASSRWTGYEDTQYF. The CDR3 region has the DNA TGTGCCAGCAGCCGCTGGACAGGGTACGAAGATACGCAGTATTTT.